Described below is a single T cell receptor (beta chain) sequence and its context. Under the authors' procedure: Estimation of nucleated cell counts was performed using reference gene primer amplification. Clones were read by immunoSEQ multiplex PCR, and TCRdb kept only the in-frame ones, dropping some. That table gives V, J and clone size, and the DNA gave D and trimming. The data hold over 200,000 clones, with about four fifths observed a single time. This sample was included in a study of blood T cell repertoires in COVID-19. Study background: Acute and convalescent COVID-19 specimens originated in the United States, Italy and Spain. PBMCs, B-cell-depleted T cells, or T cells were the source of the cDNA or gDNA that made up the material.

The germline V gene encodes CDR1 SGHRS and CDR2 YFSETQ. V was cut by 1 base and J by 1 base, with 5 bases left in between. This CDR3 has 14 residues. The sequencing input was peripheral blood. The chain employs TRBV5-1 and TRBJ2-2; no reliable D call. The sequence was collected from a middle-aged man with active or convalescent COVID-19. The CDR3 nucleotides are TGCGCCAGCAGCTTGAATAGGAACACCGGGGAGCTGTTTTTT. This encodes CASSLNRNTGELFF.